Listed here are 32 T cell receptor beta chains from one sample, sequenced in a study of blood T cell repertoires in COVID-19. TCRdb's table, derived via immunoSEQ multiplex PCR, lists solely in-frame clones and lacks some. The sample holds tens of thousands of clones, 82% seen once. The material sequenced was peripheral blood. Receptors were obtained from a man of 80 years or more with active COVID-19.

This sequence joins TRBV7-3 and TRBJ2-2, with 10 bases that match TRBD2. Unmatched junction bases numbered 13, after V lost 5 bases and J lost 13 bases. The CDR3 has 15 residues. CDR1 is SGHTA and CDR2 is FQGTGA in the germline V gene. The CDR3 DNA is TGTGCCAGCAGCCGGCAAAGAGGACTAGCGGATGGGCTGTTTTTT. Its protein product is CASSRQRGLADGLFF.

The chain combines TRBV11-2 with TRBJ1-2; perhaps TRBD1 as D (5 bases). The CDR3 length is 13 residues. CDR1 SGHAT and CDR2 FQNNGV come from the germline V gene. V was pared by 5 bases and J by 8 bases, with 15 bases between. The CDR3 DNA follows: TGTGCCAGCAGCCCCTGGGGGAGGGGAGGCTACACCTTC. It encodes CASSPWGRGGYTF.

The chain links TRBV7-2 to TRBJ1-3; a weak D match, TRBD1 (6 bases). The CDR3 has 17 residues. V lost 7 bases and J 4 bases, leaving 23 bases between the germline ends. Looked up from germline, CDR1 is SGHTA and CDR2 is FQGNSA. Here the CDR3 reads CASTPNPSGQIGNTIYF. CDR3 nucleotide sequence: TGTGCCAGCACCCCCAATCCATCAGGACAGATAGGAAACACCATATATTTT.

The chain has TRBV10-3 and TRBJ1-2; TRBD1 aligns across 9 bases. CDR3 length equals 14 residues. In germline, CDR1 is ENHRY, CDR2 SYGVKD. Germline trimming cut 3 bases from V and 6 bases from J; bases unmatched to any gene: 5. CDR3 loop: CAISDGQGMDGYTF. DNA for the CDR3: TGTGCCATCAGTGACGGACAGGGGATGGATGGCTACACCTTC.

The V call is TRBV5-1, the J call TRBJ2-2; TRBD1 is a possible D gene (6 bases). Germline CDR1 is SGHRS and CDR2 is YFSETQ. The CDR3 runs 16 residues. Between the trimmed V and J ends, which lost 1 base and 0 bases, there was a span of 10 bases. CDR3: CASSLLTGANTGELFF. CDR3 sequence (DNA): TGCGCCAGCAGCTTGTTGACAGGCGCGAACACCGGGGAGCTGTTTTTT.

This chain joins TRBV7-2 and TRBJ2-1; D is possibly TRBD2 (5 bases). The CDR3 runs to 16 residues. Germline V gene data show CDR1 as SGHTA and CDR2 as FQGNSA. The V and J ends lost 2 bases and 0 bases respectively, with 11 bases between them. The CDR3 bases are TGTGCCAGCAGCTTACCTGCGGCGGGCTCCTACAATGAGCAGTTCTTC. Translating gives CASSLPAAGSYNEQFF. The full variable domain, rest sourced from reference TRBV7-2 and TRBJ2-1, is GAGVSQSPSNKVTEKGKDVELRCDPISGHTALYWYRQSLGQGLEFLIYFQGNSAPDKSGLPSDRFSAERTGGSVSTLTIQRTQQEDSAVYLCASSLPAAGSYNEQFFGPGTRLTVL.

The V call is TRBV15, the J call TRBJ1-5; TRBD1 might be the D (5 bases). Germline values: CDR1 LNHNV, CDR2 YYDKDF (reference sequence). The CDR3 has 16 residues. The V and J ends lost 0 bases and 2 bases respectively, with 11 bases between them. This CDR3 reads CATSREGGAGNQPQHF. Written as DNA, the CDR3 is TGTGCCACCAGCAGAGAAGGTGGGGCAGGCAATCAGCCCCAGCATTTT.

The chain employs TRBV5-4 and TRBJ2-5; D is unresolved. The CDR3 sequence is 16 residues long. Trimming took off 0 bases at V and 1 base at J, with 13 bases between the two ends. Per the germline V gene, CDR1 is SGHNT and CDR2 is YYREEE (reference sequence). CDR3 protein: CASSLAWADPQETQYF. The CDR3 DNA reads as TGTGCCAGCAGCTTGGCCTGGGCCGACCCCCAAGAGACCCAGTACTTC.

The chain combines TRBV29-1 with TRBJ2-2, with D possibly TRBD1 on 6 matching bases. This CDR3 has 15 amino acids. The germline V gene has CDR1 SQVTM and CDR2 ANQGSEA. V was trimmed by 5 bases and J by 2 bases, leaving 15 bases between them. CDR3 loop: CSVFLLDRNTGELFF. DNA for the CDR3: TGCAGCGTTTTCCTCCTGGACAGAAACACCGGGGAGCTGTTTTTT.

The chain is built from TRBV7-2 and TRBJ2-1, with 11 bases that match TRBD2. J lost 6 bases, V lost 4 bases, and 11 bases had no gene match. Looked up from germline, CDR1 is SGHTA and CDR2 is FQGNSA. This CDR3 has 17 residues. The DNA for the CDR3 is TGTGCCAGCAGCTCCACTCCCACTAGCGGGGGCTTCAATGAGCAGTTCTTC. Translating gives CASSSTPTSGGFNEQFF.

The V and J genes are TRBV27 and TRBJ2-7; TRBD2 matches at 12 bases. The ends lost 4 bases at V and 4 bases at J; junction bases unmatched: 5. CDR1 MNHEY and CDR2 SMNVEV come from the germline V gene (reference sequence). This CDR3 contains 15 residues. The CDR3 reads CASSSPTSGSYEQYF. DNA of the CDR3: TGTGCCAGCAGTTCACCGACTAGCGGGAGTTACGAGCAGTACTTC.

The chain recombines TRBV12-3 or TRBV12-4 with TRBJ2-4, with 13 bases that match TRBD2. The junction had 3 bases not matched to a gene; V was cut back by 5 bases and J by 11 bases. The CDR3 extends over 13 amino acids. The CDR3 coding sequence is TGTGCCAGCAGTCCCGGACTAGCGGGAGTTCAGTACTTC. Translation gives CASSPGLAGVQYF.

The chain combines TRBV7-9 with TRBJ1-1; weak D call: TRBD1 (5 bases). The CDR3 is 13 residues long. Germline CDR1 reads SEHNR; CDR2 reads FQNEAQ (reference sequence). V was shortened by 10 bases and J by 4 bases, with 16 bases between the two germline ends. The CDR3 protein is CATLLGGGTEAFF. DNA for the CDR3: TGTGCCACCCTTCTGGGGGGTGGCACTGAAGCTTTCTTT.

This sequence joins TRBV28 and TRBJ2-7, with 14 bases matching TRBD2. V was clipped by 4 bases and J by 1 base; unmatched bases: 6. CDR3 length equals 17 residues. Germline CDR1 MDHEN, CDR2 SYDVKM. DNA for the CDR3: TGTGCCAGCAGTTCCCCCGGGACTAGCGGGAGTTCCTACGAGCAGTACTTC. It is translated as CASSSPGTSGSSYEQYF.

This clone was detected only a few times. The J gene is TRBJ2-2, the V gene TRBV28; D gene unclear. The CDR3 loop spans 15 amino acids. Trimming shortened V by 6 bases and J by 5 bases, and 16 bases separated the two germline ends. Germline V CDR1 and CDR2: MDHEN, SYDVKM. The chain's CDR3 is CASRQAAVWTGELFF. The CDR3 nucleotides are TGTGCCAGCAGGCAGGCCGCTGTGTGGACCGGGGAGCTGTTTTTT.

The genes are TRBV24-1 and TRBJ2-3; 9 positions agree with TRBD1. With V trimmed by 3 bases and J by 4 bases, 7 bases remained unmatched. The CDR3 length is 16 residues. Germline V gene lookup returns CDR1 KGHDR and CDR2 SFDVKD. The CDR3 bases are TGTGCCACCAGTGATCCGACAGGGGGGTTGGCAGATACGCAGTATTTT. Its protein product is CATSDPTGGLADTQYF.

DNA of the CDR3: TGTGCCAGCAGTCAAAGGGAGGGCAAAAACATTCAGTACTTC. Residues: CASSQREGKNIQYF. The chain has TRBV3-1 (or the pseudogene TRBV3-2) and TRBJ2-4, with TRBD2 identical over 7 bases. Germline V CDR1 and CDR2: LGHDT, YNNKEL (reference sequence). The CDR3 spans 14 residues. J was trimmed by 3 bases and V by 6 bases; bases with no gene match: 5.

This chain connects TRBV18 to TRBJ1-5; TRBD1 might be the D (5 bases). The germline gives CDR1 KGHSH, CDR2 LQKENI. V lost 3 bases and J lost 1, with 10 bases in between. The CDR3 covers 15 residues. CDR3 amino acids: CASSPQGTSNQPQHF. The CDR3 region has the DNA TGTGCCAGCTCACCGCAGGGTACGAGCAATCAGCCCCAGCATTTT.

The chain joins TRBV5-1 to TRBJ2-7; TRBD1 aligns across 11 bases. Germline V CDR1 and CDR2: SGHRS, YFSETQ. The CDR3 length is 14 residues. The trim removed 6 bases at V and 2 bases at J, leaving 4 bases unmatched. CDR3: CASKGQGATYEQYF. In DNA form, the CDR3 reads TGCGCCAGCAAAGGACAGGGGGCCACCTACGAGCAGTACTTC.

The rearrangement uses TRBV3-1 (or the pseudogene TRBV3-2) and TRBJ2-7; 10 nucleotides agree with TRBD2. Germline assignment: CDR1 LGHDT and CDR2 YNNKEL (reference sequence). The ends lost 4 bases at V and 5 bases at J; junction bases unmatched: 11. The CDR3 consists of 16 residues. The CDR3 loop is CASSPAGGRSRNEQYF. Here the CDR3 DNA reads TGTGCCAGCAGCCCAGCGGGGGGGCGGTCTAGGAACGAGCAGTACTTC.

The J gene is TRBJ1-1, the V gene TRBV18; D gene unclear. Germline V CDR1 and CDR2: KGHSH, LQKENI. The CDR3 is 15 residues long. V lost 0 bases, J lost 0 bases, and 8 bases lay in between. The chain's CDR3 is CASSPPGSLNTEAFF. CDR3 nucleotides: TGTGCCAGCTCACCACCGGGGAGTTTGAACACTGAAGCTTTCTTT.

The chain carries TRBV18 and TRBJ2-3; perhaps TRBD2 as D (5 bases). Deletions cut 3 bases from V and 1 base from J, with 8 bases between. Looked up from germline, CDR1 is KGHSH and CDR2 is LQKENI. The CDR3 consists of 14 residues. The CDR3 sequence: CASSPDSGTDTQYF. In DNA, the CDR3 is TGTGCCAGCTCACCGGACTCGGGCACAGATACGCAGTATTTT. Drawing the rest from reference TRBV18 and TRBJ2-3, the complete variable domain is NAGVMQNPRHLVRRRGQEARLRCSPMKGHSHVYWYRQLPEEGLKFMVYLQKENIIDESGMPKERFSAEFPKEGPSILRIQQVVRGDSAAYFCASSPDSGTDTQYFGPGTRLTVL.

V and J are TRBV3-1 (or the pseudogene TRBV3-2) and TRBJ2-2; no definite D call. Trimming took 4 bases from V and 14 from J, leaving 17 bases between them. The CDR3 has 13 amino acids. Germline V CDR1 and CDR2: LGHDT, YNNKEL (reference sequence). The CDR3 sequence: CASSLSRVKSLFF. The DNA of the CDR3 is TGTGCCAGCAGCCTTTCCCGCGTCAAGTCTCTGTTTTTT.

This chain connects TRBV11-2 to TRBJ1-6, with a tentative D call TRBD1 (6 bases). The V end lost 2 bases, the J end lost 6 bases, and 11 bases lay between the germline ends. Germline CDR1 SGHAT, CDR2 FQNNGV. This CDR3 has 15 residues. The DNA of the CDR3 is TGTGCCAGCAGCTTACTCGGCAGGGGTAATTCACCCCTCCACTTT. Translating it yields CASSLLGRGNSPLHF. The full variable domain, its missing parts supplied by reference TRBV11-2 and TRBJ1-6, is EAGVAQSPRYKIIEKRQSVAFWCNPISGHATLYWYQQILGQGPKLLIQFQNNGVVDDSQLPKDRFSAERLKGVDSTLKIQPAKLEDSAVYLCASSLLGRGNSPLHFGNGTRLTVT.

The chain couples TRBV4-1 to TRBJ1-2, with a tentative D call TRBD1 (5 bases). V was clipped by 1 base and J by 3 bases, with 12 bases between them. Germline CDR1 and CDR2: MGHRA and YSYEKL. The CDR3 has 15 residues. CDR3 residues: CASSQAQGLDYGYTF. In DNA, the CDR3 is TGCGCCAGCAGCCAAGCCCAGGGTTTGGACTATGGCTACACCTTC.

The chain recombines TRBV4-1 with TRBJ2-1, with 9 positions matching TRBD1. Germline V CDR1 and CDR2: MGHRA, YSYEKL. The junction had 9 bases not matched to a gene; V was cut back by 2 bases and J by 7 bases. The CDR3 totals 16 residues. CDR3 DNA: TGCGCCAGCAGCCAAACCGGGACAGGGTCTAGGAATGAGCAGTTCTTC. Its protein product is CASSQTGTGSRNEQFF.

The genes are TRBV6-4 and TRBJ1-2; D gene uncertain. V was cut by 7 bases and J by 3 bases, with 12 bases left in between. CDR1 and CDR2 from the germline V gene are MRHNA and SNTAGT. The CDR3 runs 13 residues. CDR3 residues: CASIREEDYGYTF. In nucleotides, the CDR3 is TGTGCCAGCATACGGGAGGAGGACTATGGCTACACCTTC.

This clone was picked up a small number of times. CDR3 residues: CASSQGWVRDNSPLHF. In DNA form, the CDR3 reads TGTGCCAGCAGCCAAGGGTGGGTCAGGGATAATTCACCCCTCCACTTT. V gene TRBV3-1 (or the pseudogene TRBV3-2) combines with J gene TRBJ1-6; the D gene is possibly TRBD1 (5 bases). CDR3 length equals 16 residues. V lost 1 base and J lost 5, with 12 bases in between. The V gene's germline CDR1 is LGHDT and CDR2 YNNKEL (reference sequence).

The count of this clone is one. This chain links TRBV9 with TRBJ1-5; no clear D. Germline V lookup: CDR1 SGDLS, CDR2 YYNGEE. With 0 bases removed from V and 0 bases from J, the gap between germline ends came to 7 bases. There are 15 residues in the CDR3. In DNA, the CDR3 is TGTGCCAGCAGCGTAGACGGTTATAGCAATCAGCCCCAGCATTTT. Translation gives CASSVDGYSNQPQHF.

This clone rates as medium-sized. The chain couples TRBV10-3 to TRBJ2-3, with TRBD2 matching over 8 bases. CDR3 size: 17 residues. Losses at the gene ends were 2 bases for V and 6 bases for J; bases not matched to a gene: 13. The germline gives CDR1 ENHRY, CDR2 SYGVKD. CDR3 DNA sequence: TGTGCCATCAGTGAGCCGGACGGGACTAGTGAATGGGATACGCAGTATTTT. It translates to CAISEPDGTSEWDTQYF.

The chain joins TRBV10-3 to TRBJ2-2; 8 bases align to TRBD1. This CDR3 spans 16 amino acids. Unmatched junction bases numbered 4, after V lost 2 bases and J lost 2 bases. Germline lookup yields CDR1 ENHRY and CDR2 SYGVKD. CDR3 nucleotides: TGTGCCATCAGTGAGCAAGGACAGGGTAACACCGGGGAGCTGTTTTTT. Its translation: CAISEQGQGNTGELFF.

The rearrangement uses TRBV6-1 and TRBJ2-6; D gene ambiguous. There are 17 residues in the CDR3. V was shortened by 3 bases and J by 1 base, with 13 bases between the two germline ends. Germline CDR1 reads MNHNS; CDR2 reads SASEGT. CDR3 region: CASSEGRWNSGANVLTF. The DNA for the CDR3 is TGTGCCAGCAGTGAGGGCAGGTGGAATTCTGGGGCCAACGTCCTGACTTTC.